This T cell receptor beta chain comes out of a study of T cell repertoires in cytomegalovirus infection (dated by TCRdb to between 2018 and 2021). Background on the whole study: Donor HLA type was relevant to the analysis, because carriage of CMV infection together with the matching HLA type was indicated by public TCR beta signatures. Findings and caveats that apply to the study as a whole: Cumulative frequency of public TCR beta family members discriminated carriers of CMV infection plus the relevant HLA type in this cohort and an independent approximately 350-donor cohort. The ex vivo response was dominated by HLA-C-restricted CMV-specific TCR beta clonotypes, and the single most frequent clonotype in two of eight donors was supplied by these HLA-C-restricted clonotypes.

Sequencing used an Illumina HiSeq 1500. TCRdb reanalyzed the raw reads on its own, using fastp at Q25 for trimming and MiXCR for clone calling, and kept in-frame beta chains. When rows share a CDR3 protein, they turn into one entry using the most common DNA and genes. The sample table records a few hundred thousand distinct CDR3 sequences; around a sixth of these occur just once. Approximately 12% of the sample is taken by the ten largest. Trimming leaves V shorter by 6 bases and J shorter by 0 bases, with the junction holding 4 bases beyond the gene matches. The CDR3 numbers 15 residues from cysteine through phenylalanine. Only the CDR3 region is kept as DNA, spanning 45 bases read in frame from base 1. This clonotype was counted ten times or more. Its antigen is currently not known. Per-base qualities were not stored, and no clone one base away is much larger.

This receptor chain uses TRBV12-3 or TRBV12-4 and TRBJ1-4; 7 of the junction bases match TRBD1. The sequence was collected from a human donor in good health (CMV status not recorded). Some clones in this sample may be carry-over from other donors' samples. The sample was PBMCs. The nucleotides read TGTGCCAGCAGAGACAGGGCGGCAACTAATGAAAAACTGTTTTTT. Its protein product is CASRDRAATNEKLFF.